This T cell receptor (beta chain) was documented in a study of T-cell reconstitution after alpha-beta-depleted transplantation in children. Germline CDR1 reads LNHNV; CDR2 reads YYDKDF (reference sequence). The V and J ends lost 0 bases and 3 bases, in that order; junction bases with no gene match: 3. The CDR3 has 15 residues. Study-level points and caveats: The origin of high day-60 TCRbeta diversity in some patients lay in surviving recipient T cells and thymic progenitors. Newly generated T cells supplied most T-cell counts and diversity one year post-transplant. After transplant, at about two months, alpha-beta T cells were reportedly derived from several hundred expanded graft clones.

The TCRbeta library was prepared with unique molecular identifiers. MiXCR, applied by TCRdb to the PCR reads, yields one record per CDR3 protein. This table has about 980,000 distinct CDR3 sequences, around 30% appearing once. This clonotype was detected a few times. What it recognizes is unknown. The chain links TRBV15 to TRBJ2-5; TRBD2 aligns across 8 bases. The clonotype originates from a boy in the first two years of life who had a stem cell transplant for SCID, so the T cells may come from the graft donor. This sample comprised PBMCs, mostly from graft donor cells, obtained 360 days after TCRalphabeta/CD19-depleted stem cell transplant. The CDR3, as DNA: TGTGCCACCAGCAGAGACCTCGGGGGGGAAGAGACCCAGTACTTC. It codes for CATSRDLGGEETQYF.